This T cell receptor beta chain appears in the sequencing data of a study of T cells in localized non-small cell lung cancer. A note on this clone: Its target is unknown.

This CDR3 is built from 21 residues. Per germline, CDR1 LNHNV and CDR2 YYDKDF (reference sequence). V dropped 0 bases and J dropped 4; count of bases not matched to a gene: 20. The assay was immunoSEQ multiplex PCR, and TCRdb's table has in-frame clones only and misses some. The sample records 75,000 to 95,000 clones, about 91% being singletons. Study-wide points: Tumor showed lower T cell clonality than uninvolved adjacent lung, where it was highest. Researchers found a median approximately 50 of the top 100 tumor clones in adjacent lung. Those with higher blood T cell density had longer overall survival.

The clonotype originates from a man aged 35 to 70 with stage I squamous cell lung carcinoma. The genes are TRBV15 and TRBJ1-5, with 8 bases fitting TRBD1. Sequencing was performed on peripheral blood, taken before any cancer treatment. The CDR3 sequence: CATSRDPRGTGVLSQNQPQHF. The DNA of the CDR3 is TGTGCCACCAGCAGAGACCCGAGGGGGACAGGAGTGTTGAGTCAGAATCAGCCCCAGCATTTT.